Below, 2 T cell receptor beta chains from the same sample are listed, as sequenced in a study of blood T cells in healthy people across ages. Combining a sample-barcoded 5' primer with a J-beta primer mix, a second PCR ran for about 6 to 12 cycles. From the 5' RACE reads, TCRdb called clonotypes with MiXCR, one entry per CDR3 protein. The sample gives around 780,000 distinct CDR3 sequences, 20% to 30% of which show up once; about 3% is in the top ten. The same sample was also used in a study of T cells of mothers and their children.

The sample was blood. Receptor source: a boy aged 5-17 years in good health.

This clonotype was seen a few times. The genes are TRBV20-1 and TRBJ2-5; 7 bases align to TRBD2. This CDR3 comprises 14 residues. Germline CDR1 is DFQATT and CDR2 is SNEGSKA (reference sequence). Germline trimming cut 8 bases from V and 3 bases from J; bases unmatched to any gene: 12. CDR3 sequence: CSSRRGSGKETQYF. In DNA form, the CDR3 reads TGCAGTAGCCGGCGGGGGTCAGGAAAAGAGACCCAGTACTTC.

With respect to this clonotype: A much larger clone differs from this one at a single base, so this may be a read error. The rearrangement joins TRBV6-6 to TRBJ1-5; 7 bases agree with TRBD1. Per the germline V gene, CDR1 is MNHNY and CDR2 is SVGAGI (reference sequence). CDR3 length equals 15 residues. The CDR3 region is CASSYSTGVGQSQHF. The CDR3 DNA follows: TGTGCCAGCAGTTACTCTACAGGGGTCGGTCAGTCCCAGCATTTT.